The present entry profiles one T cell receptor (beta chain) with its context. Other DNA sequences in this specimen translate into the identical CDR3. This CDR3 spans 14 amino acids. Trimming shortened V by 2 bases and J by 3 bases, and 10 bases separated the two germline ends. Per the germline V gene, CDR1 is SGHAT and CDR2 is FQNNGV. The sample originates from a study of cytomegalovirus exposure and HLA in healthy donors. PCR primers comprised 60 Vbeta and 13 Jbeta primers. TCRdb keeps only in-frame clones here, not all; method: immunoSEQ multiplex PCR. The sample has about 98,000 clones; 55% to 75% are singletons.

The sequencing input was PBMCs. This sequence originates from a man between 45 and 60 years old in good health and CMV-seronegative. This chain connects TRBV11-2 to TRBJ1-2; D is ambiguous. For the CDR3, the DNA is TGTGCCAGCAGCTTATCAACCGGGGACTATGGCTACACCTTC. Protein sequence: CASSLSTGDYGYTF.